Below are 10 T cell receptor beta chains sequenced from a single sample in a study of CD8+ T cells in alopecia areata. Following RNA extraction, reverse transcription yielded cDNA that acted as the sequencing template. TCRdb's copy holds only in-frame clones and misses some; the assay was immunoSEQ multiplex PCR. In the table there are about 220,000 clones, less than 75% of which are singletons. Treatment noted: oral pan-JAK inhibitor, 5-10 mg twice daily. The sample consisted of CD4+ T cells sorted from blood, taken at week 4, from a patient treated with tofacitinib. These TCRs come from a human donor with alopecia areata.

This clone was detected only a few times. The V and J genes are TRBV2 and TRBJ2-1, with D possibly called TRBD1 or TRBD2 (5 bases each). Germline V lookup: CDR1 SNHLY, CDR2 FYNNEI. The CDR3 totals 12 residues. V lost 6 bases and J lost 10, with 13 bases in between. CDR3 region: CASSDYRLEQFF. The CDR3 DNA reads TGTGCCAGCAGCGACTACAGGTTGGAGCAGTTCTTC.

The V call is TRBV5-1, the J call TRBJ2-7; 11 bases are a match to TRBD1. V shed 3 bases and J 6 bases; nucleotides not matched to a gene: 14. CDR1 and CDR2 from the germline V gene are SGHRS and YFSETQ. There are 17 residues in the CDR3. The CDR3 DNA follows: TGCGCCAGCAGCTCATCGGTATCCGGGACAGGGGGTTCCGAGCAGTACTTC. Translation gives CASSSSVSGTGGSEQYF. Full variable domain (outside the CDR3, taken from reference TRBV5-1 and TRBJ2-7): KAGVTQTPRYLIKTRGQQVTLSCSPISGHRSVSWYQQTPGQGLQFLFEYFSETQRNKGNFPGRFSGRQFSNSRSEMNVSTLELGDSALYLCASSSSVSGTGGSEQYFGPGTRLTVT.

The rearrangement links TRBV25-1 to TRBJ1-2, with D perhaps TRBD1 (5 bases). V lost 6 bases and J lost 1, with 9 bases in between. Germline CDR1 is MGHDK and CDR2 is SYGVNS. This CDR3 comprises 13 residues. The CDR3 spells CASSPRVNYGYTF. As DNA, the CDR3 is TGTGCCAGCAGCCCCAGGGTTAACTATGGCTACACCTTC.

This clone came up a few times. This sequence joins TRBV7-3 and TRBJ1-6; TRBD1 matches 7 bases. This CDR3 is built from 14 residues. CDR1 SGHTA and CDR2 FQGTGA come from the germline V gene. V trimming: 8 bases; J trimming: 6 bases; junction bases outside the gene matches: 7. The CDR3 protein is CASGMGQPNSPLHF. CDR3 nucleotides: TGTGCCAGCGGAATGGGACAGCCTAATTCACCCCTCCACTTT.

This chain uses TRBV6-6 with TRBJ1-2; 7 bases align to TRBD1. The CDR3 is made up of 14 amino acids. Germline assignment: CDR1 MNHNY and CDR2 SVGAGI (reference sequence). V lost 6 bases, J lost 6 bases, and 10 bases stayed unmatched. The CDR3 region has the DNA TGTGCCAGCAGGGGCGGACAGGCAATCAATGGCTACACCTTC. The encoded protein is CASRGGQAINGYTF.

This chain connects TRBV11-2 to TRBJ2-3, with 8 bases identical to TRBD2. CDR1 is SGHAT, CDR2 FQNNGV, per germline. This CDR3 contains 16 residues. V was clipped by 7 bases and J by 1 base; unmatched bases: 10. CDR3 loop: CASKPLSSGGTDTQYF. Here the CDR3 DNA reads TGTGCCAGCAAGCCACTGAGTAGCGGGGGCACAGATACGCAGTATTTT.

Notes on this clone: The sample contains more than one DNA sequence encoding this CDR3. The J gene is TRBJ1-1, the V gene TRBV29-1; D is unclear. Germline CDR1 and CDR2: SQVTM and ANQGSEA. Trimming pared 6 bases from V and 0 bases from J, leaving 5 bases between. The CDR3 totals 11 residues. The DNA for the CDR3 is TGCAGCGTGGCGATGAACACTGAAGCTTTCTTT. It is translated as CSVAMNTEAFF. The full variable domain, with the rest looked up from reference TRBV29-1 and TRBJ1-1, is SAVISQKPSRDICQRGTSLTIQCQVDSQVTMMFWYRQQPGQSLTLIATANQGSEATYESGFVIDKFPISRPNLTFSTLTVSNMSPEDSSIYLCSVAMNTEAFFGQGTRLTVV.

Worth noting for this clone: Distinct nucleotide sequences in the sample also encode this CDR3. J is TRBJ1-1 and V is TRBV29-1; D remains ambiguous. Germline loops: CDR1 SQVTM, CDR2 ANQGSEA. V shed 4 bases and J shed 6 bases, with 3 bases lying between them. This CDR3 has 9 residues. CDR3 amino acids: CSVAPEAFF. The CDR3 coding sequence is TGCAGCGTTGCTCCTGAAGCTTTCTTT. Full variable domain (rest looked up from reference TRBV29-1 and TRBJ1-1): SAVISQKPSRDICQRGTSLTIQCQVDSQVTMMFWYRQQPGQSLTLIATANQGSEATYESGFVIDKFPISRPNLTFSTLTVSNMSPEDSSIYLCSVAPEAFFGQGTRLTVV.

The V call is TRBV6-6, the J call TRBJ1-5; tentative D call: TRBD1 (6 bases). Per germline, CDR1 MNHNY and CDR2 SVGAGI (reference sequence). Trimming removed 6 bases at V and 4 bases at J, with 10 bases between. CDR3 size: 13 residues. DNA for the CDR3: TGTGCCAGCAGCCGACAGGCAAATCAGCCCCAGCATTTT. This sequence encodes CASSRQANQPQHF.

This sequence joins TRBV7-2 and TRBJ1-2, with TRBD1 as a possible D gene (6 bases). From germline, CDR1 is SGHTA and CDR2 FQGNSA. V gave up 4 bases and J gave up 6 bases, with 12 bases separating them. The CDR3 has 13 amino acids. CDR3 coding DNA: TGTGCCAGCAGCTCCTACAGGGAAAATGGCTACACCTTC. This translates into CASSSYRENGYTF.